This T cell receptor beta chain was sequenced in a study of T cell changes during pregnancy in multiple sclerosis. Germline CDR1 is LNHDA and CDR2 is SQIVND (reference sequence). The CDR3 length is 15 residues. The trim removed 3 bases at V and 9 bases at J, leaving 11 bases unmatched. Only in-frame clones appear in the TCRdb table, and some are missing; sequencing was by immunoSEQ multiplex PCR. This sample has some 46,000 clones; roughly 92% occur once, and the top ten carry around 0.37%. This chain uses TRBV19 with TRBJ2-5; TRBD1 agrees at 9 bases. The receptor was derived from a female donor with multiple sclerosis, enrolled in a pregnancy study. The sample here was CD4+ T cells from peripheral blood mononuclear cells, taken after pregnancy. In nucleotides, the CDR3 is TGTGCCAGTAGTATTGGACAGGGGCCTCCGCGCCCCCAGTACTTC. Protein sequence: CASSIGQGPPRPQYF.